The 32 T cell receptor beta chains given below trace back to one sample, sequenced in a study of T cells after yellow fever vaccination. TCRdb used MiXCR to reprocess the 5' RACE reads, holding one entry per CDR3 protein. This sample has 310,000 or so distinct CDR3 sequences; about 3.5% occur once, and the top ten carry 23%. The sequences come from PBMCs, collected on the day of the yellow fever booster vaccination. The receptors stem from a man in his late teens or twenties who received the YFV17D yellow fever vaccine.

This chain joins TRBV7-9 and TRBJ1-1; maybe TRBD1 (6 bases). The CDR3 runs 13 residues. Trimming took 5 bases from V and 6 from J, leaving 13 bases between them. Germline CDR1 and CDR2: SEHNR and FQNEAQ (reference sequence). The CDR3 DNA reads TGTGCCAGCAGCAATATGGGGGGCCCTGAAGCTTTCTTT. Translation: CASSNMGGPEAFF.

This clonotype was seen at least ten times. V usage is TRBV5-5 and J usage is TRBJ2-1; TRBD2 aligns across 9 bases. With 1 base clipped from V and 6 bases from J, the junction kept 5 bases outside the gene matches. Germline CDR1 is SGHKS and CDR2 is YYEKEE (reference sequence). The CDR3 runs to 15 residues. CDR3 sequence: CASSLLVAGVNEQFF. The CDR3 DNA is TGTGCCAGCAGCTTGCTGGTAGCGGGGGTCAATGAGCAGTTCTTC.

This clonotype was found many times. This chain links TRBV18 with TRBJ1-1, with unresolved D. The CDR3 consists of 14 residues. Deletions cut 0 bases from V and 3 bases from J, with 8 bases between. Germline CDR1 reads KGHSH; CDR2 reads LQKENI. In DNA, the CDR3 is TGTGCCAGCTCACCACCAGACGGGTACACTGAAGCTTTCTTT. This codes for CASSPPDGYTEAFF.

The chain links TRBV4-2 to TRBJ2-7; possible D gene TRBD1, 5 bases. CDR3 length equals 15 residues. V lost 3 bases and J 1 base, leaving 13 bases between the germline ends. Germline V gene lookup returns CDR1 LGHNA and CDR2 YNFKEQ. The CDR3 spells CASSHHMDTSYEQYF. The CDR3 nucleotides read TGTGCCAGCAGCCACCACATGGACACTTCCTACGAGCAGTACTTC.

The V gene is TRBV7-2, the J gene TRBJ2-5; TRBD1 is a possible D gene (5 bases). This CDR3 is built from 16 residues. Germline-derived CDR1 and CDR2 are SGHTA and FQGNSA. The V and J ends lost 5 bases and 4 bases respectively, with 20 bases between them. CDR3 residues: CASSRIAPSGSETQYF. In nucleotides, the CDR3 is TGTGCCAGCAGCCGAATTGCACCTTCAGGGTCAGAGACCCAGTACTTC.

This clonotype was counted ten times or more. This sequence joins TRBV7-9 and TRBJ2-4; D remains ambiguous. The V and J ends lost 6 bases and 1 base respectively, with 13 bases between them. Germline CDR1 is SEHNR and CDR2 is FQNEAQ (reference sequence). The CDR3 extends over 15 amino acids. The CDR3 is CASSPESWAKNIQYF. CDR3 sequence (DNA): TGTGCCAGCAGTCCAGAGAGCTGGGCCAAAAACATTCAGTACTTC.

This clonotype has only a few counts. This rearrangement joins TRBV7-2 to TRBJ1-5; D is ambiguous. Germline V gene lookup returns CDR1 SGHTA and CDR2 FQGNSA. The CDR3 extends over 15 amino acids. V lost 0 bases and J lost 3, with 9 bases in between. CDR3 DNA sequence: TGTGCCAGCAGCTTAGCGATCCTGGCCAATCAGCCCCAGCATTTT. Its protein is CASSLAILANQPQHF.

This clonotype was seen at least ten times. This sequence joins TRBV23-1 and TRBJ2-5, with a tentative D call TRBD1 (6 bases). TRBV23-1 is recorded as an ORF, its role being uncertain. The ends were cut back, 0 bases at V and 1 base at J, with 12 bases in the middle. The CDR3 contains 16 residues. The DNA for the CDR3 is TGCGCCAGCAGTCAATCGACAGGTGAACTCCAAGAGACCCAGTACTTC. Residues: CASSQSTGELQETQYF.

The sample holds many counts of this clonotype. CDR3 coding DNA: TGTGCCAGCAGCAAAGGGAGCCCAGAGTCTGGCACTAATGAAAAACTGTTTTTT. This translates into CASSKGSPESGTNEKLFF. The chain joins TRBV21-1 to TRBJ1-4. TRBV21-1 is noted as a pseudogene. The CDR3 has 18 residues.

This clonotype was detected ten times or more. The chain joins TRBV5-1 to TRBJ2-1; D is undetermined. V was shortened by 1 base and J by 5 bases, with 7 bases between the two germline ends. The CDR3 length is 13 residues. Germline values: CDR1 SGHRS, CDR2 YFSETQ. CDR3: CASSLLADNEQFF. The CDR3 coding sequence is TGCGCCAGCAGCTTGCTCGCCGACAATGAGCAGTTCTTC.

This clonotype showed up many times. The V and J genes are TRBV2 and TRBJ1-1, with 7 bases that match TRBD1. Germline trimming cut 3 bases from V and 7 bases from J; bases unmatched to any gene: 2. Per the germline V gene, CDR1 is SNHLY and CDR2 is FYNNEI. CDR3 length: 12 residues. The CDR3 bases are TGTGCCAGCAGTGACGACAGGGTTGAAGCTTTCTTT. Its protein product is CASSDDRVEAFF.

The chain recombines TRBV15 with TRBJ2-5; 7 bases are a match to TRBD2. The V segment lost 9 bases and the J segment 1 base; nucleotides outside the gene matches: 11. The CDR3 has 15 amino acids. From germline, CDR1 is LNHNV and CDR2 YYDKDF (reference sequence). The CDR3 DNA sequence: TGTGCCACGTCAATCCAGCGGGGCTTCCAAGAGACCCAGTACTTC. Amino acids: CATSIQRGFQETQYF.

This clonotype came up many times. This rearrangement joins TRBV5-1 to TRBJ2-5; weak D call: TRBD1 (6 bases). Germline CDR1 is SGHRS and CDR2 is YFSETQ. Between the trimmed V and J ends, which lost 5 bases and 1 base, there was a span of 18 bases. The CDR3 consists of 16 residues. CDR3 bases: TGCGCCAGCAGTTTTTCTAGCCGGACAGCCCAAGAGACCCAGTACTTC. Translated: CASSFSSRTAQETQYF.

As for this clonotype: A read error may be the cause here, since a much bigger clone is one base away. The CDR3 spells CASRPGQGGEILFF. CDR3 DNA sequence: TGTGCCAGCAGGCCGGGACAGGGGGGAGAAATACTGTTTTTT. This chain links TRBV11-2 with TRBJ1-4; 11 nucleotides line up with TRBD1. The CDR3 spans 14 residues. The V gene's germline CDR1 is SGHAT and CDR2 FQNNGV.

This clonotype has a count of ten or more. The chain couples TRBV6-6 to TRBJ2-1; D is unresolved. With 3 bases removed from V and 4 bases from J, the gap between germline ends came to 7 bases. CDR3 size: 13 residues. Germline CDR1 is MNHNY and CDR2 is SVGAGI (reference sequence). The CDR3 DNA reads as TGTGCCAGCAGTTATACCATATACAATGAGCAGTTCTTC. Amino acid sequence: CASSYTIYNEQFF.

This clonotype came up many times. This chain joins TRBV5-5 and TRBJ2-3; no definite D call. Germline CDR1 reads SGHKS; CDR2 reads YYEKEE (reference sequence). V lost 3 bases, J lost 4 bases, and 21 bases lay in between. The CDR3 loop spans 17 amino acids. The CDR3 is CASSSGWQPASPDTQYF. Here the CDR3 DNA reads TGTGCCAGCAGCTCAGGATGGCAGCCGGCTAGTCCAGATACGCAGTATTTT.

This clonotype was counted at least ten times. The chain's CDR3 is CASSLTGGWQKLFF. In nucleotides, the CDR3 is TGCGCCAGCAGCTTAACAGGGGGCTGGCAAAAACTGTTTTTT. The V gene is TRBV5-1, the J gene TRBJ1-4; the match to TRBD1 covers 9 bases. The CDR3 is 14 residues long. V was pared by 2 bases and J by 9 bases, with 5 bases of the junction left unmatched. The germline V gene has CDR1 SGHRS and CDR2 YFSETQ.

This clonotype was detected a few times. This chain connects TRBV6-5 to TRBJ2-3, with 14 bases that match TRBD2. Germline values: CDR1 MNHEY, CDR2 SVGAGI. The CDR3 covers 16 residues. The trim removed 6 bases at V and 6 bases at J, leaving 8 bases unmatched. CDR3 residues: CASSWGLAGAPDTQYF. As DNA, the CDR3 is TGTGCCAGCAGCTGGGGACTAGCGGGGGCCCCGGATACGCAGTATTTT.

The table lists this clonotype with a few counts. The chain couples TRBV29-1 to TRBJ2-1; the D is unclear. V lost 4 bases, J lost 1 base, and 5 bases lay in between. Germline assignment: CDR1 SQVTM and CDR2 ANQGSEA. There are 12 residues in the CDR3. The CDR3 here is CSVALSYNEQFF. DNA for the CDR3: TGCAGCGTTGCTTTATCCTACAATGAGCAGTTCTTC.

This clonotype came up a few times. This sequence joins TRBV4-1 and TRBJ2-7; D assignment may be TRBD1 or TRBD2 (5 bases each). This CDR3 comprises 16 residues. V was shortened by 2 bases and J by 0 bases, with 14 bases between the two germline ends. Looked up from germline, CDR1 is MGHRA and CDR2 is YSYEKL. The CDR3 DNA reads TGCGCCAGCAGCCAATATGAGGGACGGAGCTCCTACGAGCAGTACTTC. This codes for CASSQYEGRSSYEQYF.

The table lists this clonotype with many counts. This chain joins TRBV5-5 and TRBJ1-1; D is possibly TRBD1 (5 bases). The V gene lost 3 bases and the J gene lost 4 bases, with 13 bases spanning the gap. The CDR3 extends over 14 amino acids. Germline V lookup: CDR1 SGHKS, CDR2 YYEKEE (reference sequence). The CDR3 coding sequence is TGTGCCAGCAGCTACACCATCGGGGGCACTGAAGCTTTCTTT. It is translated as CASSYTIGGTEAFF.

This clonotype was found many times. CDR3 sequence reads: CASSAVVRFAKNIQYF. The CDR3 bases are TGCGCCAGCAGCGCGGTGGTGAGGTTCGCCAAAAACATTCAGTACTTC. This rearrangement joins TRBV4-1 to TRBJ2-4; D uncertain. This CDR3 region has 16 residues. Germline V lookup: CDR1 MGHRA, CDR2 YSYEKL. V gave up 5 bases and J gave up 1 base, with 15 bases separating them.

This clonotype was counted many times. The rearrangement uses TRBV6-4 and TRBJ2-1; 12 bases agree with TRBD2. The CDR3 spans 15 residues. The V gene end was trimmed by 6 bases and the J gene end by 8 bases; junction bases not matched to a gene: 8. The germline V gene has CDR1 MRHNA and CDR2 SNTAGT. CDR3 sequence: CASSRTSGEGHEQFF. CDR3 coding DNA: TGTGCCAGCAGCCGGACTAGCGGGGAGGGGCATGAGCAGTTCTTC.

There are many counts of this clonotype. CDR3 DNA sequence: TGTGCCAGCAGCTTAGCGCGAGCTAGCGGGGGGGCGGGCAATGAGCAGTTCTTC. Translating gives CASSLARASGGAGNEQFF. The chain joins TRBV7-2 to TRBJ2-1; 12 bases are shared with TRBD2. Germline values: CDR1 SGHTA, CDR2 FQGNSA. Trimming cost V 0 bases and J 6 bases; bases outside gene matches: 9. The CDR3 contains 18 residues.

This clonotype was observed many times. The V call is TRBV7-3, the J call TRBJ2-3; D possibly corresponds to TRBD1 (5 bases). The CDR3 totals 15 residues. Trimming took off 5 bases at V and 0 bases at J, with 12 bases between the two ends. The germline V gene has CDR1 SGHTA and CDR2 FQGTGA. CDR3 coding DNA: TGTGCCAGCAGCCCGCAGGGCTCTAGCACAGATACGCAGTATTTT. Protein: CASSPQGSSTDTQYF.

This clonotype came up many times. The gene calls are TRBV28 and TRBJ2-7; weak D call: TRBD1 (5 bases). Trimming stripped 3 bases from V and 1 base from J, with 16 bases between. The germline gives CDR1 MDHEN, CDR2 SYDVKM. CDR3 size: 16 residues. Here the CDR3 reads CASSFSLSGLSYEQYF. The DNA of the CDR3 is TGTGCCAGCAGTTTCTCCTTGTCAGGGCTTTCCTACGAGCAGTACTTC.

This chain uses TRBV7-2 with TRBJ2-3, with 7 bases matching TRBD2. This CDR3 has 16 residues. Germline V gene data show CDR1 as SGHTA and CDR2 as FQGNSA. V lost 1 base to trimming and J lost 2 bases; unmatched junction nucleotides: 6. The CDR3 DNA reads as TGTGCCAGCAGCTTAGGATTCGGGGGGTACACAGATACGCAGTATTTT. As protein: CASSLGFGGYTDTQYF.

This clonotype was observed many times. The chain joins TRBV5-6 to TRBJ2-7; 11 bases map to TRBD1. CDR3 size: 16 residues. The ends lost 4 bases at V and 6 bases at J; junction bases unmatched: 12. Germline V gives CDR1 SGHDT, CDR2 YYEEEE. The CDR3 spells CASSQGPGQGAVEQYF. The CDR3 DNA sequence: TGTGCCAGCAGCCAAGGCCCAGGACAGGGGGCGGTCGAGCAGTACTTC.

The chain couples TRBV7-2 to TRBJ1-2, with 9 bases lining up with TRBD1. The J segment lost 6 bases and the V segment lost 3 bases, leaving 14 bases of the junction unmatched. The CDR3 covers 17 residues. Germline V CDR1 and CDR2: SGHTA, FQGNSA. The CDR3 spells CASSFSSGTGNRDGYTF. Written as DNA, the CDR3 is TGTGCCAGCAGCTTCTCCTCCGGGACAGGGAATCGAGATGGCTACACCTTC.

A few counts support this clonotype. The V and J genes are TRBV20-1 and TRBJ2-5; D remains ambiguous. Germline lookup yields CDR1 DFQATT and CDR2 SNEGSKA (reference sequence). The CDR3 covers 11 residues. V was clipped by 3 bases and J by 5 bases, with 7 bases between them. Written as DNA, the CDR3 is TGCAGTGCTAGCATGTGGGAGACCCAGTACTTC. Translation gives CSASMWETQYF.

This clonotype has only a few counts. V gene TRBV7-2 combines with J gene TRBJ2-7; D remains ambiguous. The V end was cut by 0 bases, the J end by 0 bases, with 9 bases between. From germline, CDR1 is SGHTA and CDR2 FQGNSA. The CDR3 covers 15 residues. CDR3 nucleotide sequence: TGTGCCAGCAGCTTAGCTTTCCGAAGCTCCTACGAGCAGTACTTC. It specifies CASSLAFRSSYEQYF. Together with reference TRBV7-2 and TRBJ2-7, the CDR3 gives the full variable domain: GAGVSQSPSNKVTEKGKDVELRCDPISGHTALYWYRQSLGQGLEFLIYFQGNSAPDKSGLPSDRFSAERTGGSVSTLTIQRTQQEDSAVYLCASSLAFRSSYEQYFGPGTRLTVT.

Ten or more counts support this clonotype. This chain links TRBV18 with TRBJ1-4; D is perhaps TRBD1 (6 bases). With 3 bases removed from V and 5 bases from J, the gap between germline ends came to 10 bases. The CDR3 is 14 amino acids. Germline loops: CDR1 KGHSH, CDR2 LQKENI. The DNA for the CDR3 is TGTGCCAGCTCACCCGGACAGTTAAATGAAAAACTGTTTTTT. Its protein is CASSPGQLNEKLFF.